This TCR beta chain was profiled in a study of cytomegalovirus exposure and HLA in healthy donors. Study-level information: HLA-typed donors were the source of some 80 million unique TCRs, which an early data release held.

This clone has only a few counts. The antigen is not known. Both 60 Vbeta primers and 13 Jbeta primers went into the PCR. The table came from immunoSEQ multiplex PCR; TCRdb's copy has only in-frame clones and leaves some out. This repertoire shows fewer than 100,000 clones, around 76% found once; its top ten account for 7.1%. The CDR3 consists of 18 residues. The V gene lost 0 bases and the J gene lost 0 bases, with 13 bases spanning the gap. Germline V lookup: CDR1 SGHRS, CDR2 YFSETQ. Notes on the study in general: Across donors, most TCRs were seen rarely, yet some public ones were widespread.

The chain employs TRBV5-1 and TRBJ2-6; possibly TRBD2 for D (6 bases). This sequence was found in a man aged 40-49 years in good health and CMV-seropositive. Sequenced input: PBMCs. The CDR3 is CASSLGAGFSSGANVLTF. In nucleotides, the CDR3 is TGCGCCAGCAGCTTGGGGGCGGGGTTCAGCTCTGGGGCCAACGTCCTGACTTTC. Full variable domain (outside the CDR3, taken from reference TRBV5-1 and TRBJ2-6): KAGVTQTPRYLIKTRGQQVTLSCSPISGHRSVSWYQQTPGQGLQFLFEYFSETQRNKGNFPGRFSGRQFSNSRSEMNVSTLELGDSALYLCASSLGAGFSSGANVLTFGAGSRLTVL.